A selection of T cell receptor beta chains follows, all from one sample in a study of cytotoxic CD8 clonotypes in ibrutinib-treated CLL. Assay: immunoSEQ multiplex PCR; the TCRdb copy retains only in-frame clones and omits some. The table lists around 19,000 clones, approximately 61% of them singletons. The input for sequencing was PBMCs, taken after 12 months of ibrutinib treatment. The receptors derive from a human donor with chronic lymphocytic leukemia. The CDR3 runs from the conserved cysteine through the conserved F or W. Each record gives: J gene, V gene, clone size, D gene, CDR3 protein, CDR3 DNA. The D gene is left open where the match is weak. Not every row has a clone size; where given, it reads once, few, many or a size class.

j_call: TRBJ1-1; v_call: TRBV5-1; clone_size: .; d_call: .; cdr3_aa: CASSLGAANTEAFF; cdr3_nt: TGCGCCAGCAGCTTGGGGGCAGCAAACACTGAAGCTTTCTTT
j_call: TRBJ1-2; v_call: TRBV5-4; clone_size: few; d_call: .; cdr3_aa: CASSLFGTYGYTF; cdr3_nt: TGTGCCAGCAGCTTATTTGGCACCTATGGCTACACCTTC
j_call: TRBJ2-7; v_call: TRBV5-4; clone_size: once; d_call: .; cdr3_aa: CASSSLANEQYF; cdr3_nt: TGTGCCAGCAGCTCGTTGGCCAACGAGCAGTACTTC
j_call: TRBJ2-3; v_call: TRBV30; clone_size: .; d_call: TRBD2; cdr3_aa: CACGLAGEVTQYF; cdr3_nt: TGTGCCTGCGGACTAGCGGGAGAGGTTACGCAGTATTTT
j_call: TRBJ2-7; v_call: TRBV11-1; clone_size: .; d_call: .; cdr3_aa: CASSLKEGGSYEQYF; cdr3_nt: TGTGCCAGCAGCCTCAAGGAGGGGGGCTCCTACGAGCAGTACTTC
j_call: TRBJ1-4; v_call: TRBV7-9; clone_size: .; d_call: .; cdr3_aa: CASSDRTNEKLFF; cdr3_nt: TGTGCCAGCAGCGACCGGACGAATGAAAAACTGTTTTTT
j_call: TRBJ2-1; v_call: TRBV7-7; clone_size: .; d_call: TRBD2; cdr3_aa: CASSSGLAGADEQFF; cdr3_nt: TGTGCTAGCAGCTCGGGACTAGCGGGAGCGGATGAGCAGTTCTTC
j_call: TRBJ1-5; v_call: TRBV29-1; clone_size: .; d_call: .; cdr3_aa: CSVMTGPAGVDSNQPQHF; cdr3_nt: TGCAGCGTCATGACGGGCCCCGCAGGGGTCGATAGCAATCAGCCCCAGCATTTT
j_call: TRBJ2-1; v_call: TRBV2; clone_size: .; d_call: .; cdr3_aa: CASRPTGGAYNEQFF; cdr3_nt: TGTGCCAGCAGACCTACAGGGGGGGCCTACAATGAGCAGTTCTTC
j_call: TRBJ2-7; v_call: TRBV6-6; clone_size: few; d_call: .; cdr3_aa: CASSFLQSYEQYF; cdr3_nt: TGTGCCAGCAGTTTCCTTCAATCCTACGAGCAGTACTTC
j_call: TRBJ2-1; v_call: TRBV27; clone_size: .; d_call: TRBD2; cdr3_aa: CASISRSGITYNEQFF; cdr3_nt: TGTGCCAGCATATCCCGGAGCGGGATCACCTACAATGAGCAGTTCTTC
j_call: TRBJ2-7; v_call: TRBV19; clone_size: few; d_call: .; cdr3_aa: CASSIGQASSYEQYF; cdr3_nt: TGTGCCAGTAGTATAGGACAGGCCAGCTCCTACGAGCAGTACTTC